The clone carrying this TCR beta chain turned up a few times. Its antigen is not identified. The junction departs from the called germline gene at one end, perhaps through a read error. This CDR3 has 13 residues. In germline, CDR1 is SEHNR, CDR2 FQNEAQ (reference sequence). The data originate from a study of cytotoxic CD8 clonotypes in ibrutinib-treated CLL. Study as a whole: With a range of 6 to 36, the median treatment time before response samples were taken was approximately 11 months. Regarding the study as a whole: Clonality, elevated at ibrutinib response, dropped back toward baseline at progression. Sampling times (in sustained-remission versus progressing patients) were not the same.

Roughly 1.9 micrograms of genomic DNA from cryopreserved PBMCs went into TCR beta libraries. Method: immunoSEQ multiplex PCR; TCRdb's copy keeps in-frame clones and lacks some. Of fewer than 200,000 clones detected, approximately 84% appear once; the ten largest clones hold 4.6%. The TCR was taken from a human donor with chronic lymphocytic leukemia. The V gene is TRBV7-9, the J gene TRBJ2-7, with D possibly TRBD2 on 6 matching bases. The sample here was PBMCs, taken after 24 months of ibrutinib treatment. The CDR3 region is CASSQGLNYEQYF. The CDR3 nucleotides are TGCGCCAGCAGCCAGGGACTTAACTACGAGCAGTACTTC.